Listed here is a single T cell receptor beta chain. What antigen it recognizes has not been identified. No base quality information exists; no much larger clone differs at one position. The data originate from a study of blood T cell repertoires in COVID-19 (dated by TCRdb to the early 2020s). Background on the whole study: The collaborator samples originated in the United States, Italy and Spain and spanned the acute and convalescent phases of COVID-19. The prospective study material was composed of cDNA or gDNA derived from T cells, B-cell-depleted T cells, or PBMCs. Subjects who had been exposed to COVID-19, were actively infected with it, or had recovered from it provided the deeply sampled blood TCRbeta repertoires that made up the dataset. A freely available public database, intended as a resource for researchers studying the immune response to SARS-CoV-2, is where the repertoires were released. The samples were drawn from the first 160 participants of the ongoing ImmuneRACE study and from 1,254 subjects provided by 6 global collaborators. The sample metadata nearly always contained a de-identified subject ID, COVID-19 status, age in years and sex. HLA class I and class II types, where available, came from metadata supplied by the sample provider rather than from assay-based typing. General conclusions and limits of the study: Clinical and demographic metadata were provided uncurated, with the amount varying by source and participant.

Participants in the prospective study were aged about 18 to 89 years, lived in about two dozen United States geographic areas, and enrolled through a virtual design. In the prospective study, participants were assigned to cohorts based on the clinical history participants reported in a screening survey and a study questionnaire. ImmuneRACE Cohort 3 recovered participants were defined by two consecutive negative NP/OP PCR tests, healthcare professional clearance, or symptom resolution. In the prospective study, mobile phlebotomists collected whole blood, serum and a nasopharyngeal or oropharyngeal swab from each participant. Prospective study participants could optionally give additional blood draws and questionnaires over an approximately 2-month period. Prospective study blood samples were shipped either frozen or at room temperature before DNA extraction. The germline V gene supplies CDR1 SNHLY and CDR2 FYNNEI. From the cysteine through the phenylalanine, the CDR3 covers 15 amino acids. The read is trimmed to its CDR3 DNA, 45 bases read in frame from base 1. V has 2 bases trimmed and J has 7 bases trimmed; junction bases matching no gene number 5.

TCRbeta CDR3 regions were amplified from genomic DNA using the immunoSEQ Assay, a bias-controlled multiplex PCR. Per the original workflow: The number of nucleated cells in each sample was estimated by amplification of reference gene primers within the assay. Sequence reads were collapsed and filtered to measure the absolute abundance of every unique TCRbeta CDR3 rearrangement. For each sample, productive Simpson clonality was calculated as the square root of Simpson's diversity index across productive rearrangements. Drawn from immuneACCESS, this table holds only the in-frame rearrangements with V and J called that TCRdb kept. Clones are partly lost; checked studies trace under half to an unresolved V gene and leave the rest unexplained. V and J calls and clone size come straight from that table; D and trimming were deduced from the DNA. The sample records around 150,000 clones, about 75% of which are singletons. The ten largest clonotypes hold under 3% of the sample.

The sample consisted of PBMCs or T cells enriched from blood (not recorded which). The chain uses TRBV2 and TRBJ2-1, with TRBD2 matching 10 junction bases. The TCR sequence derives from a woman between 50 and 59 years old who had recovered from COVID-19. The CDR3 loop reads CASSEFTSGINEQFF. The nucleotide sequence is TGTGCCAGCAGTGAATTTACTAGCGGGATTAATGAGCAGTTCTTC.